These 17 T cell receptor beta chains were sequenced from one sample in a study of blood T cell repertoires in COVID-19 (dated by TCRdb to about 2020). Libraries came from the immunoSEQ multiplex PCR assay. Drawn from immuneACCESS, this table holds only the in-frame rearrangements with V and J called that TCRdb kept. Clones are partly lost; checked studies trace under half to an unresolved V gene and leave the rest unexplained. The sample data list about 200,000 clones, and roughly 86% of these were observed just once. Of the sample, around 1.5% is held by the ten largest clones. The sequenced material came from peripheral blood. These TCRs come from a man between 18 and 29 years old with active or convalescent COVID-19.

This chain connects TRBV2 to TRBJ1-2, with TRBD1 matching 8 bases. The CDR3 totals 14 residues. Germline-derived CDR1 and CDR2 are SNHLY and FYNNEI. The V gene end was trimmed by 7 bases and the J gene end by 7 bases; junction bases not matched to a gene: 11. The CDR3 reads CASTSQGADLGYTF. For the CDR3, the DNA is TGTGCCAGCACGTCGCAGGGGGCAGATCTTGGCTACACCTTC.

This clone turned up a few times. The gene calls are TRBV7-6 and TRBJ2-7; possible D gene TRBD2, 6 bases. The CDR3 length is 13 residues. The germline gives CDR1 SGHVS, CDR2 FNYEAQ. Trimming pared 3 bases from V and 5 bases from J, leaving 11 bases between. CDR3 sequence reads: CASSLGLGHEQYF. The CDR3 coding sequence is TGTGCCAGCAGCTTGGGACTCGGCCACGAGCAGTACTTC.

CDR3: CASSSRTANTEAFF. The CDR3 nucleotides are TGTGCCAGCAGCTCCAGGACAGCTAACACTGAAGCTTTCTTT. V usage is TRBV7-9 and J usage is TRBJ1-1; D possibly corresponds to TRBD1 (6 bases). V dropped 4 bases and J dropped 2 bases, with 11 bases sitting between them. From germline, CDR1 is SEHNR and CDR2 FQNEAQ (reference sequence). The CDR3 length is 14 residues.

This chain joins TRBV3-1 (or the pseudogene TRBV3-2) and TRBJ2-1; the D is unclear. Trimming left V 0 bases short and J 10 bases short, with 16 bases between. Per the germline V gene, CDR1 is LGHDT and CDR2 is YNNKEL (reference sequence). The CDR3 extends over 15 amino acids. The CDR3 reads CASSQDAGLGREQFF. The CDR3 DNA follows: TGTGCCAGCAGCCAAGACGCTGGATTGGGCAGAGAGCAGTTCTTC.

V usage is TRBV6-6 and J usage is TRBJ1-4; D not resolved. The CDR3 spans 15 residues. The V and J ends lost 2 bases and 3 bases respectively, with 10 bases between them. Germline CDR1 MNHNY, CDR2 SVGAGI (reference sequence). The CDR3 DNA follows: TGTGCCAGCAGTTACGGAGGCGGACCTAATGAAAAACTGTTTTTT. It yields the protein CASSYGGGPNEKLFF.

The CDR3 nucleotides read TGTGCCAGCAGTCAGGACAGGGGGCAAACCTACGAGCAGTACTTC. Its translation: CASSQDRGQTYEQYF. This chain connects TRBV5-4 to TRBJ2-7; 11 bases match TRBD1. There are 15 residues in the CDR3. Unmatched junction bases numbered 6, after V lost 5 bases and J lost 2 bases. Germline values: CDR1 SGHNT, CDR2 YYREEE (reference sequence).

This chain links TRBV29-1 with TRBJ2-1; TRBD2 agrees at 11 bases. This CDR3 is 17 amino acids long. Unmatched junction bases numbered 8, after V lost 0 bases and J lost 4 bases. Germline CDR1 reads SQVTM; CDR2 reads ANQGSEA. DNA of the CDR3: TGCAGCGTTGAAGATCCCCTAGCGGGAGGCGCGTACAATGAGCAGTTCTTC. Translating gives CSVEDPLAGGAYNEQFF.

The chain links TRBV19 to TRBJ2-7, with 10 bases that match TRBD2. This CDR3 comprises 16 residues. Trimming removed 5 bases from V and 3 bases from J; junction bases left unmatched: 10. Germline loops: CDR1 LNHDA, CDR2 SQIVND (reference sequence). CDR3 residues: CASSPSPLAGSYEQYF. Here the CDR3 DNA reads TGTGCCAGTAGTCCCTCCCCACTAGCGGGGAGCTACGAGCAGTACTTC.

This clone was seen repeatedly, ten times or more. V and J are TRBV28 and TRBJ1-2, with a tentative D call TRBD1 (5 bases). V was trimmed by 3 bases and J by 5 bases, leaving 16 bases between them. The CDR3 runs 15 residues. CDR1 and CDR2 (germline): MDHEN, SYDVKM. This CDR3 reads CASSLGQHGGYGYTF. DNA for the CDR3: TGTGCCAGCAGTTTGGGGCAGCACGGGGGATATGGCTACACCTTC.

Only a few counts were recorded for this clone. The chain carries TRBV14 and TRBJ1-5; D is unclear. The V end lost 5 bases, the J end lost 7 bases, and 12 bases lay between the germline ends. This CDR3 is 13 amino acids long. In germline, CDR1 is SGHDN, CDR2 FVKESK. CDR3 amino acids: CASSGSTGQPQHF. Here the CDR3 DNA reads TGTGCCAGCAGCGGAAGCACCGGGCAGCCCCAGCATTTT.

This chain uses TRBV2 with TRBJ2-2, with D tentatively TRBD1 (6 bases). Germline CDR1 reads SNHLY; CDR2 reads FYNNEI. The CDR3 is 14 residues long. Trimming pared 9 bases from V and 0 bases from J, leaving 11 bases between. The CDR3 reads CARKDRANTGELFF. CDR3 bases: TGTGCCAGAAAGGACAGAGCGAACACCGGGGAGCTGTTTTTT.

For the CDR3, the DNA is TGTGCCAGCTCACCCCAGGTCAATAATTCACCCCTCCACTTT. Its protein product is CASSPQVNNSPLHF. The chain links TRBV18 to TRBJ1-6; no clear D. The CDR3 extends over 14 amino acids. CDR1 is KGHSH, CDR2 LQKENI, per germline. The V gene lost 3 bases and the J gene lost 5 bases, with 8 bases spanning the gap.

This chain uses TRBV5-1 with TRBJ2-7; D perhaps matches TRBD2 (5 bases). The CDR3 sequence is 15 residues long. Per germline, CDR1 SGHRS and CDR2 YFSETQ. V was clipped by 5 bases and J by 6 bases, with 21 bases between them. Written as DNA, the CDR3 is TGCGCCAGCAGGGCCCCTGGAGGTTCGGGGTCCGAGCAGTACTTC. This gives the protein CASRAPGGSGSEQYF.

The chain links TRBV5-1 to TRBJ1-6; D uncertain. The length of the CDR3 is 15 residues. CDR1 SGHRS and CDR2 YFSETQ come from the germline V gene. V gave up 1 base and J gave up 8 bases, with 13 bases separating them. The CDR3 region is CASSLSGQQDSPLHF. The CDR3 DNA is TGCGCCAGCAGCTTGTCTGGTCAGCAGGATTCACCCCTCCACTTT.

The V call is TRBV10-3, the J call TRBJ2-3, with 7 bases fitting TRBD2. CDR3 length: 15 residues. Germline V gene data show CDR1 as ENHRY and CDR2 as SYGVKD. After removal of 3 bases from V and 0 bases from J, the junction contained 3 bases not matched to a gene. The CDR3 is CAISDWGGSTDTQYF. In nucleotides, the CDR3 is TGTGCCATCAGTGATTGGGGGGGTAGCACAGATACGCAGTATTTT.

The V gene is TRBV4-1, the J gene TRBJ1-2; 7 bases align to TRBD1. Germline CDR1 is MGHRA and CDR2 is YSYEKL. This CDR3 region has 15 residues. The ends lost 0 bases at V and 6 bases at J; junction bases unmatched: 7. CDR3 sequence: CASSQETGYPDGYTF. DNA for the CDR3: TGCGCCAGCAGCCAAGAGACAGGGTACCCTGATGGCTACACCTTC.

The V call is TRBV21-1, the J call TRBJ1-1; TRBD1, the D gene given by the table, was not confirmed from the DNA. TRBV21-1 is shown as a pseudogene. The CDR3 is 14 amino acids. In DNA, the CDR3 is TGTGCCAGCAGCACGCGGGACAGGATCACTGAAGCTTTCTTT. This translates into CASSTRDRITEAFF.